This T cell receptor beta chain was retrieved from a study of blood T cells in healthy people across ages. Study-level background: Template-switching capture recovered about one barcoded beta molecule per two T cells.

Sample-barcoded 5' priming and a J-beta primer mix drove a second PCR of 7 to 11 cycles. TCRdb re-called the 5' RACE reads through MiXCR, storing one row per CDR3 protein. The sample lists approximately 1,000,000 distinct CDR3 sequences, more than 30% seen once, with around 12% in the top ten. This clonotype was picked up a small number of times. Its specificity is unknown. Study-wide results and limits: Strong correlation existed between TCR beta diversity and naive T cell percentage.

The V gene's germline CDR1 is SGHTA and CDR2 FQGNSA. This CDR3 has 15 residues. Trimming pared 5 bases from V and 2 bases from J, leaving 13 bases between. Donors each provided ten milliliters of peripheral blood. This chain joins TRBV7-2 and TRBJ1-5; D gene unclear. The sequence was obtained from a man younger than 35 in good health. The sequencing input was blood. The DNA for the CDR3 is TGTGCCAGCAGCGTTGGAGGAGAGGGCAATCAGCCCCAGCATTTT. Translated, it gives CASSVGGEGNQPQHF.